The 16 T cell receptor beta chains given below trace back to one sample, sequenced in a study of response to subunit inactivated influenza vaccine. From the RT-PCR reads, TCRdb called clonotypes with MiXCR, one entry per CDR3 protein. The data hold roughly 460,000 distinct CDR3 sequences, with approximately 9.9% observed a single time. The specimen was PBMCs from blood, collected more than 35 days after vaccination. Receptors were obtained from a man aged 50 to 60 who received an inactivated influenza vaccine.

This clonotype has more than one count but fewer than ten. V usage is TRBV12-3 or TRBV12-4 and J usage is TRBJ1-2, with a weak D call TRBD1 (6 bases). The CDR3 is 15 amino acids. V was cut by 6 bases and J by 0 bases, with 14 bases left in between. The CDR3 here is CASRKGGQSNYGYTF. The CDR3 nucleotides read TGTGCCAGCAGGAAGGGGGGACAATCTAACTATGGCTACACCTTC.

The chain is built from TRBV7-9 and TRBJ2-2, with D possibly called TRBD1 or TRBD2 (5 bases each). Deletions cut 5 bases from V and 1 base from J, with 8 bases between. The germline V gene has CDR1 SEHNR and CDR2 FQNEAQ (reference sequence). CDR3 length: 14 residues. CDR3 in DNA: TGTGCCAGCAGCCAGAGGGGGAACACCGGGGAGCTGTTTTTT. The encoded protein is CASSQRGNTGELFF.

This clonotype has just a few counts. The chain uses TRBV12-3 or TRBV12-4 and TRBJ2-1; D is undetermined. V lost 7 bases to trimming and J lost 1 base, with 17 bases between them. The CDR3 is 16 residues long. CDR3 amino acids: CASTPNGGPSYNEQFF. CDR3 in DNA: TGTGCCAGCACCCCAAACGGCGGTCCTTCCTACAATGAGCAGTTCTTC.

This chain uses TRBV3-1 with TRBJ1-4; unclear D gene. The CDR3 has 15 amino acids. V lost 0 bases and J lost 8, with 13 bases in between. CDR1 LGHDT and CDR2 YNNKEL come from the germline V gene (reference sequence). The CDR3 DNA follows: TGTGCCAGCAGCCAAGAAAGGCAGGAGAGCGAAAAACTGTTTTTT. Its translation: CASSQERQESEKLFF.

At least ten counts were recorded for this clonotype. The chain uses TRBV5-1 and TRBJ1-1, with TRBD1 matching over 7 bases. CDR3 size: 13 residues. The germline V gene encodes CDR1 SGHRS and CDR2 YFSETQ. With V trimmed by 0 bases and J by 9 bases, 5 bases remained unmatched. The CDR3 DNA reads TGCGCCAGCAGCTTGGCGGGGGACAGCAAAGCTTTCTTT. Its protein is CASSLAGDSKAFF.

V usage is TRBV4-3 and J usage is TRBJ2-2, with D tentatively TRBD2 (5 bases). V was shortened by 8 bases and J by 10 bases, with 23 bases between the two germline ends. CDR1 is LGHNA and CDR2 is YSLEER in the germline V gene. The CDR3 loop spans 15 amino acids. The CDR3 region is CASCLWPRDQAELFF. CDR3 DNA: TGCGCCAGCTGCCTCTGGCCCCGGGATCAAGCGGAGCTGTTTTTT.

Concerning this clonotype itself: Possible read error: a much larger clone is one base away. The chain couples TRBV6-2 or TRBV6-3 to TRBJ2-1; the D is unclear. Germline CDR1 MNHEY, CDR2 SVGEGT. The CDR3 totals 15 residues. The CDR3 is CVSSHDGSSYNEQFF. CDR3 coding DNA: TGTGTCAGCAGTCACGACGGTAGCTCCTACAATGAGCAGTTCTTC.

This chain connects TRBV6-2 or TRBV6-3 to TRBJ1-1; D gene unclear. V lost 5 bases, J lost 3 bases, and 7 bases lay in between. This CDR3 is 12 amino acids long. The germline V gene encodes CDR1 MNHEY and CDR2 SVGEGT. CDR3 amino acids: CASSVEYTEAFF. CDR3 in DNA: TGTGCCAGCAGTGTGGAGTACACTGAAGCTTTCTTT.

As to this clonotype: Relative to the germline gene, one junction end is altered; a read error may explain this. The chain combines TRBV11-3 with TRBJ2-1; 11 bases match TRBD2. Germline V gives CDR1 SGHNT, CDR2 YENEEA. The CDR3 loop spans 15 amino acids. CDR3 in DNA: TGTGCCAGCAACTTAGTACTAGCGGGAGTGGATGAGCAGTTCTTC. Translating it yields CASNLVLAGVDEQFF.

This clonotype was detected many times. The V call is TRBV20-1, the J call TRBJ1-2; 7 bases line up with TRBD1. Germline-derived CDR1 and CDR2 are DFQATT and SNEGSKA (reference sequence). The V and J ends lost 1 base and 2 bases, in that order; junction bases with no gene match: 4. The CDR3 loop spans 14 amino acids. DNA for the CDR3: TGCAGTGCTAGAGTCCTGGACAGGAACTATGGCTACACCTTC. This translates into CSARVLDRNYGYTF.

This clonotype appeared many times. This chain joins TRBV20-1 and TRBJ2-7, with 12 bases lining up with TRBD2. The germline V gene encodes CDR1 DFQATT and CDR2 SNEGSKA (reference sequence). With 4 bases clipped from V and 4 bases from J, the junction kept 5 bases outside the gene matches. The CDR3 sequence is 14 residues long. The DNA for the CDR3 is TGCAGTGCTACTCGACTAGCGGGAGATTACGAGCAGTACTTC. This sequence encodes CSATRLAGDYEQYF.

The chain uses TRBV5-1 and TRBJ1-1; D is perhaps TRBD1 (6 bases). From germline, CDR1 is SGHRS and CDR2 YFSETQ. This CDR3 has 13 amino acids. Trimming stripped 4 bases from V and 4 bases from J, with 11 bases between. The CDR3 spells CASSAQGGTEAFF. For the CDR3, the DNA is TGCGCCAGCAGCGCACAGGGTGGCACTGAAGCTTTCTTT.

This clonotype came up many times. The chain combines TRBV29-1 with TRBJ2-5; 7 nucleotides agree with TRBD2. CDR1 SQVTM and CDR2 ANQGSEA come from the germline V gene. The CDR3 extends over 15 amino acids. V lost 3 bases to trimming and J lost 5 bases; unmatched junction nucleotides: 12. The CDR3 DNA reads TGCAGCGTTGAGGGTCCGGCGGGAGTAACCGAGACCCAGTACTTC. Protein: CSVEGPAGVTETQYF.

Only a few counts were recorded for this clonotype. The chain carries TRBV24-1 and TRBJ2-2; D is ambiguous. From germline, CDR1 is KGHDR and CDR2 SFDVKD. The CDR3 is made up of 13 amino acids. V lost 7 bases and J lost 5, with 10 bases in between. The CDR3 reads CATRSLGTGELFF. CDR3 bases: TGTGCCACCAGGAGCCTCGGGACCGGGGAGCTGTTTTTT.

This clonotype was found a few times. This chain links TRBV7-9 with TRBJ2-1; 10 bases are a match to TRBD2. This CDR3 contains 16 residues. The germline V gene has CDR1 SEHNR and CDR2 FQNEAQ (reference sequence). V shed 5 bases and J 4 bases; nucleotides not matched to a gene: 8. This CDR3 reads CASSLQTSGLYNEQFF. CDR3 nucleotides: TGTGCCAGCAGCCTTCAGACTAGCGGGTTATACAATGAGCAGTTCTTC.

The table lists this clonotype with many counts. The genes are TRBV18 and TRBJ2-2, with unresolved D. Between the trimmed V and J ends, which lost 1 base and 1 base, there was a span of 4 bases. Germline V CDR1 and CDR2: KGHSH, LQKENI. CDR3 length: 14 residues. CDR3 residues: CASSPLGNTGELFF. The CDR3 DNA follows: TGTGCCAGCTCACCACTGGGGAACACCGGGGAGCTGTTTTTT.